Listed below are T cell receptor beta chains from one sample, sequenced in a study of cytomegalovirus exposure and HLA in healthy donors. Produced via immunoSEQ multiplex PCR; TCRdb's table is partial and in-frame only. The sample lists over 200,000 clones, about 90% seen once, with just under 3% in the top ten. The sequenced sample was PBMCs. The source of these receptors is a woman under 30 in good health and CMV-seronegative. The CDR3 runs from the conserved cysteine through the conserved F or W. D genes are given only for firm matches. Part of the rows lack a size; the others show once, few, many or a class for expanded clones.

clone_size	d_call	v_call	j_call	cdr3_nt	cdr3_aa
-	TRBD1	TRBV5-6	TRBJ2-7	TGTGCCAGCAGCTTGGTGGGCCTTACAGGGGTCGACGAGCAGTACTTC	CASSLVGLTGVDEQYF
once	-	TRBV7-9	TRBJ2-3	TGTGCCAGCAGCTTACAGGCGGGGGCGGATACGCAGTATTTT	CASSLQAGADTQYF
-	TRBD2	TRBV5-5	TRBJ2-1	TGTGCCAGCAGCTTGGAGCCTAGCGGGCATACTTTATCCTACAATGAGCAGTTCTTC	CASSLEPSGHTLSYNEQFF
-	-	TRBV2	TRBJ2-6	TGTGCCAGCACGGAGTTCGCTGGGGCCAACGTCCTGACTTTC	CASTEFAGANVLTF
-	-	TRBV11-3	TRBJ2-1	TGTGCCAGCAGCTCCACTTCCGGTGAGCAGTTCTTC	CASSSTSGEQFF
-	TRBD1	TRBV19	TRBJ1-2	TGTGCCAGTAGTATCCCTTTCCGGGACAGGGGCTATGGCTACACCTTC	CASSIPFRDRGYGYTF
-	TRBD1	TRBV29-1	TRBJ2-5	TGCAGCGTTGTAGTGGGACAGGCGAAAGAGACCCAGTACTTC	CSVVVGQAKETQYF
-	TRBD2	TRBV14	TRBJ2-5	TGTGCCAGCAGCCAAGTAGGCGGGAGAAGAGAGACCCAGTACTTC	CASSQVGGRRETQYF
-	-	TRBV9	TRBJ2-1	TGTGCCAGCAGCGTAACGGAGGATGAGCAGTTCTTC	CASSVTEDEQFF
once	-	TRBV7-9	TRBJ2-7	TGTGCCAGCAGCTTCCAGGGGCGACCCTACGAGCAGTACTTC	CASSFQGRPYEQYF
once	-	TRBV7-2	TRBJ2-1	TGTGCCAGCAGCCCCCCCGTGGGCTACTACAATGAGCAGTTCTTC	CASSPPVGYYNEQFF
-	TRBD2	TRBV27	TRBJ2-5	TGTGCCTCTAACCCTGGGGCGGGAGTAGATCAAGAGACCCAGTACTTC	CASNPGAGVDQETQYF
-	-	TRBV6-5	TRBJ2-2	TGTGCCAGCAGTTACCCCTATGGAGCGAACACCGGGGAGCTGTTTTTT	CASSYPYGANTGELFF
-	TRBD2	TRBV4-1	TRBJ2-3	TGCGCCAGCAGCCTTATAGCGGGAGGATCAGATACGCAGTATTTT	CASSLIAGGSDTQYF
-	-	TRBV7-9	TRBJ2-3	TGTGCCAGCAGCCCTCATTTAGGGGCAGATACGCAGTATTTT	CASSPHLGADTQYF
once	TRBD1	TRBV11-2	TRBJ1-1	TGTGCCAGCAGCCATACAGGGGCTGAAGCTTTCTTT	CASSHTGAEAFF
-	-	TRBV28	TRBJ2-6	TGTGCCAGCTTAGGGGCTGGGGCCAACGTCCTGACTTTC	CASLGAGANVLTF
-	-	TRBV15	TRBJ2-1	TGTGCCACCAGCAGAGAGGCGGCCTCTGATCCGAATGAGCAGTTCTTC	CATSREAASDPNEQFF
-	TRBD1	TRBV10-3	TRBJ2-3	TGTGCCCACGGACAGGAAAAGACAGATACGCAGTATTTT	CAHGQEKTDTQYF
-	-	TRBV29-1	TRBJ2-2	TGCAGCGTTACAGTAGGGGGAACCGGGGAGCTGTTTTTT	CSVTVGGTGELFF
once	TRBD1	TRBV4-1	TRBJ1-2	TGCGCCAGCAGCCAATGGCTAACAGGGGGCGCAGGTGGCTACACCTTC	CASSQWLTGGAGGYTF
once	-	TRBV2	TRBJ2-5	TGTGCCAGCAGTGAGGCGGCGGCCCAGTACTTC	CASSEAAAQYF
few	TRBD2	TRBV9	TRBJ2-1	TGTGCCAGCAGCCCCGGGGGGGTCTACAATGAGCAGTTCTTC	CASSPGGVYNEQFF
-	-	TRBV5-4	TRBJ2-1	TGTGCCAGCAGCTTGGACAGGCCTTACAATGAGCAGTTCTTC	CASSLDRPYNEQFF